This T cell receptor (beta chain) is from a study of blood T cells in healthy people across ages. This CDR3 has 14 residues. Germline V gene data show CDR1 as SGHRS and CDR2 as YFSETQ. V shed 5 bases and J shed 0 bases, with 11 bases lying between them. Primed by a sample-barcoded 5' primer and a J-beta primer mix, a second PCR proceeded for 7 to 11 cycles. TCRdb reanalysed the 5' RACE reads using MiXCR and keeps one entry per CDR3 protein. Among fewer than 700,000 distinct CDR3 sequences listed, around 48% were seen once. As concerns this clonotype: The antigen is unknown.

Study-level findings and limits: Long-lived donors exceeded aged donors in naive CD4+ cells and diversity.

Specimen: blood. V is TRBV5-1 and J is TRBJ2-5; possibly TRBD1 or TRBD2 for D (6 bases each). This clonotype was obtained from a man older than 75 in good health. The CDR3 DNA follows: TGCGCCAGCAGGCAAAGGGGGGACCAAGAGACCCAGTACTTC. It translates to CASRQRGDQETQYF.